These 22 T cell receptor beta chains came from one sample sequenced in a study of cytomegalovirus exposure and HLA in healthy donors. PCR involved 60 Vbeta and 13 Jbeta primers. Libraries were prepared by immunoSEQ multiplex PCR; TCRdb keeps only in-frame clonotypes and omits some of them. The sample shows about 150,000 clones, about 70% of them seen only once. Sequences were obtained from PBMCs. All receptors come from a young man in good health and CMV-seronegative.

This clone was seen a few times. This chain connects TRBV27 to TRBJ1-2, with 8 nucleotides matching TRBD1. The germline V gene encodes CDR1 MNHEY and CDR2 SMNVEV (reference sequence). Unmatched junction bases numbered 10, after V lost 5 bases and J lost 8 bases. The CDR3 extends over 14 amino acids. The DNA of the CDR3 is TGTGCCAGCAGTCCCATTGACAGGGGCGGCGGCTACACCTTC. It encodes CASSPIDRGGGYTF.

The chain links TRBV11-2 to TRBJ2-7, with 11 bases matching TRBD1. J gave up 3 bases and V 1 base, and 5 bases lay outside the gene matches. CDR1 and CDR2 (germline): SGHAT, FQNNGV. The CDR3 loop spans 16 amino acids. As DNA, the CDR3 is TGTGCCAGCAGCTTAGGGACAGGGGGCTCGTACTACGAGCAGTACTTC. Residues: CASSLGTGGSYYEQYF.

The V and J genes are TRBV19 and TRBJ1-5; D may be TRBD1 (5 bases). This CDR3 has 14 amino acids. CDR1 is LNHDA, CDR2 SQIVND, per germline (reference sequence). The V gene lost 2 bases and the J gene lost 6 bases, with 11 bases spanning the gap. The CDR3 is CASSIRDSGQPQHF. As DNA, the CDR3 is TGTGCCAGTAGTATACGGGACTCCGGTCAGCCCCAGCATTTT.

The gene calls are TRBV2 and TRBJ1-3; tentatively, D is TRBD1 (5 bases). The CDR3 consists of 15 residues. The germline CDR1 and CDR2 sequences are SNHLY and FYNNEI. Deletions cut 6 bases from V and 0 bases from J, with 12 bases between. The CDR3 DNA reads as TGTGCCAGCAGCTGGGGGGGGTTCTCTGGAAACACCATATATTTT. Translation gives CASSWGGFSGNTIYF.

V is TRBV25-1 and J is TRBJ1-3, with no clear D. This CDR3 contains 13 residues. From germline, CDR1 is MGHDK and CDR2 SYGVNS. The V gene lost 4 bases and the J gene lost 7 bases, with 11 bases spanning the gap. Written as DNA, the CDR3 is TGTGCCAGCAGTGGGTCGGGGAGGAACACCATATATTTT. Its translation: CASSGSGRNTIYF.

The chain recombines TRBV2 with TRBJ1-4; 7 bases agree with TRBD1. The trim removed 10 bases at V and 4 bases at J, leaving 9 bases unmatched. From germline, CDR1 is SNHLY and CDR2 FYNNEI. The CDR3 contains 14 residues. In DNA, the CDR3 is TGTGCCACCACCCCCGGGACAGTTAATGAAAAACTGTTTTTT. Its translation: CATTPGTVNEKLFF.

Note on this clone: One end of the junction does not line up with germline, which may come from a read error. This rearrangement joins TRBV7-2 to TRBJ1-3, with TRBD1 matching over 7 bases. The CDR3 loop spans 16 amino acids. Looked up from germline, CDR1 is SGHTA and CDR2 is FQGNSA. The CDR3 spells CASSSSDRVAGNTIYF. The DNA for the CDR3 is TGTGCCAGTAGCTCCTCCGACAGGGTGGCTGGAAACACCATATATTTT.

J is TRBJ1-1 and V is TRBV7-9; the match to TRBD1 covers 7 bases. The CDR3 contains 14 residues. Germline lookup yields CDR1 SEHNR and CDR2 FQNEAQ (reference sequence). Trimming at V came to 4 bases and at J to 8 bases, leaving 10 bases not matched to a gene. The CDR3 nucleotides are TGTGCCAGCAGCTCTCCTGAAGGGGGCGAGGAAGCTTTCTTT. Amino acids: CASSSPEGGEEAFF.

This clone was counted only a few times. This rearrangement joins TRBV9 to TRBJ1-1; D is perhaps TRBD1 (6 bases). CDR3 size: 14 residues. The germline V and J ends were trimmed by 0 bases and 5 bases, with 11 bases remaining between them. Germline V lookup: CDR1 SGDLS, CDR2 YYNGEE. The CDR3 nucleotides are TGTGCCAGCAGCGTAGAGGCGAGGGGGACTGAAGCTTTCTTT. This codes for CASSVEARGTEAFF.

Regarding this clone: Relative to the germline gene, one junction end is altered; a read error may explain this. The genes are TRBV5-1 and TRBJ2-4, with 7 positions matching TRBD1. The CDR3 totals 15 residues. The V gene's germline CDR1 is SGHRS and CDR2 YFSETQ. The CDR3 loop reads CASSSTGQSINSQYF. In DNA, the CDR3 is TGCGCCAGCAGCTCTACGGGACAGTCCATAAACAGTCAGTACTTC.

The V call is TRBV6-1, the J call TRBJ1-5; TRBD1 might be the D (5 bases). V lost 4 bases to trimming and J lost 2 bases, with 24 bases between them. CDR1 and CDR2 (germline): MNHNS, SASEGT. The CDR3 is 19 residues long. The CDR3 nucleotides read TGTGCCAGCAGTGCCAGGGAAGTAACCGGGGGGGGAGGCAATCAGCCCCAGCATTTT. Amino acids: CASSAREVTGGGGNQPQHF.

This rearrangement joins TRBV5-1 to TRBJ2-2, with D perhaps TRBD2 (5 bases). In germline, CDR1 is SGHRS, CDR2 YFSETQ. Trimming cost V 2 bases and J 3 bases, with 17 bases left between them. The CDR3 is made up of 17 amino acids. The CDR3 here is CASSFTPERADTGELFF. The CDR3 DNA reads as TGCGCCAGCAGCTTCACCCCCGAGAGGGCGGACACCGGGGAGCTGTTTTTT. Variable domain in full (rest from reference TRBV5-1 and TRBJ2-2): KAGVTQTPRYLIKTRGQQVTLSCSPISGHRSVSWYQQTPGQGLQFLFEYFSETQRNKGNFPGRFSGRQFSNSRSEMNVSTLELGDSALYLCASSFTPERADTGELFFGEGSRLTVL.

J is TRBJ1-2 and V is TRBV6-4, with 9 bases identical to TRBD1. This CDR3 has 18 residues. V lost 7 bases, J lost 4 bases, and 19 bases stayed unmatched. The V gene's germline CDR1 is MRHNA and CDR2 SNTAGT. The CDR3 loop reads CASKGGWGQGLFSYGYTF. The DNA for the CDR3 is TGTGCCAGCAAGGGAGGGTGGGGACAGGGCCTATTTAGCTATGGCTACACCTTC.

The chain combines TRBV2 with TRBJ1-2, with D perhaps TRBD1 (5 bases). In germline, CDR1 is SNHLY, CDR2 FYNNEI. The V end lost 4 bases, the J end lost 1 base, and 13 bases lay between the germline ends. CDR3 size: 15 residues. The CDR3 region has the DNA TGTGCCAGCAGTGGGCCGGCAGGGCTTAACTATGGCTACACCTTC. Protein: CASSGPAGLNYGYTF.

This chain connects TRBV30 to TRBJ1-2; possibly TRBD1 for D (5 bases). The CDR3 covers 13 residues. CDR1 and CDR2 from the germline V gene are GTSNPN and SVGIG (reference sequence). Trimming left V 4 bases short and J 3 bases short, with 12 bases between. The CDR3 spells CAWNEQADYGYTF. The CDR3 DNA follows: TGTGCCTGGAATGAACAGGCTGACTATGGCTACACCTTC.

The J gene is TRBJ2-1, the V gene TRBV4-1, with 7 bases matching TRBD1. The CDR3 is 14 residues long. Germline V gene data show CDR1 as MGHRA and CDR2 as YSYEKL. V gave up 4 bases and J gave up 6 bases; unmatched junction bases: 6. The CDR3 DNA follows: TGCGCCAGCAGCCCGAGGGACAGCCCCAATGAGCAGTTCTTC. The encoded protein is CASSPRDSPNEQFF.

The chain carries TRBV5-1 and TRBJ1-3; TRBD1 agrees at 7 bases. The CDR3 consists of 17 residues. The V gene end was trimmed by 3 bases and the J gene end by 4 bases; junction bases not matched to a gene: 13. Germline CDR1 SGHRS, CDR2 YFSETQ. CDR3 sequence reads: CASSSFSGTAAGNTIYF. The DNA of the CDR3 is TGCGCCAGCAGCTCGTTCTCCGGGACAGCGGCCGGAAACACCATATATTTT.

V is TRBV25-1 and J is TRBJ1-4; D gene ambiguous. This CDR3 has 15 residues. The V end lost 3 bases, the J end lost 12 bases, and 20 bases lay between the germline ends. CDR1 is MGHDK and CDR2 is SYGVNS in the germline V gene. This chain's CDR3 is CASSEEVADMKQLFF. Written as DNA, the CDR3 is TGTGCCAGCAGTGAGGAGGTGGCAGATATGAAACAACTGTTTTTT.

Of note for this clone: Germline is not matched at one junction end, which may reflect a read error. The chain links TRBV6-4 to TRBJ1-1; D gene unclear. The CDR3 is 15 amino acids. The germline CDR1 and CDR2 sequences are MRHNA and SNTAGT. The CDR3: CASSYSRYSNTEAFF. The CDR3 DNA reads TGTGCCAGCAGTTACTCGAGGTATAGTAACACTGAAGCTTTCTTT.

With respect to this clone: One end of the junction varies from germline; a read error may be responsible. The chain joins TRBV25-1 to TRBJ2-6, with D tentatively TRBD1 (5 bases). Germline V CDR1 and CDR2: MGHDK, SYGVNS. The CDR3 is 15 amino acids. The CDR3 is CATLPKGAGANGLTF. In DNA, the CDR3 is TGTGCCACTCTCCCGAAAGGGGCTGGGGCCAACGGCCTGACTTTC.

The V gene is TRBV5-1, the J gene TRBJ1-3; D is possibly TRBD1 (5 bases). The CDR3 spans 16 residues. Germline CDR1 reads SGHRS; CDR2 reads YFSETQ. Trimming took off 0 bases at V and 2 bases at J, with 12 bases between the two ends. The CDR3 loop is CASSLDHSGTGNTIYF. The CDR3 DNA reads TGCGCCAGCAGCTTGGACCATTCAGGGACTGGAAACACCATATATTTT.

Only a few counts were recorded for this clone. This chain links TRBV5-4 with TRBJ1-1, with TRBD1 matching over 7 bases. Trimming cost V 3 bases and J 1 base; bases outside gene matches: 6. Per the germline V gene, CDR1 is SGHNT and CDR2 is YYREEE (reference sequence). The CDR3 spans 15 residues. The CDR3 sequence is CASSYPGQTNTEAFF. The CDR3 DNA sequence: TGTGCCAGCAGCTATCCGGGACAGACGAACACTGAAGCTTTCTTT.